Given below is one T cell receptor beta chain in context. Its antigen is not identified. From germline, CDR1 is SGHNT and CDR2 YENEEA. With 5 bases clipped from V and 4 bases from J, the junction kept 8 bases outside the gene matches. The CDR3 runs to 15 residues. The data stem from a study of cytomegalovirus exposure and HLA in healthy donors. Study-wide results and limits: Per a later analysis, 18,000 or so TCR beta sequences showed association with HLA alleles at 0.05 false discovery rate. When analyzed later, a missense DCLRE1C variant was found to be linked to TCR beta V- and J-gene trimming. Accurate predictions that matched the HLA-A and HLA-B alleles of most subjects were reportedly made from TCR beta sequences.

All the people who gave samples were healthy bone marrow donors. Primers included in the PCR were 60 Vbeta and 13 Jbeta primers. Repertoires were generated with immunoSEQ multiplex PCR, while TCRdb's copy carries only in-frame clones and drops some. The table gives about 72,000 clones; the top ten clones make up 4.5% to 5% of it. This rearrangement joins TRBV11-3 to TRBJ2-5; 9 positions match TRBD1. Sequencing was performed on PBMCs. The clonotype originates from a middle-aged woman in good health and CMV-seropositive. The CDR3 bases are TGTGCCAGCAGCCCAGAGGGACAGGGAGGAGAGACCCAGTACTTC. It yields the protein CASSPEGQGGETQYF.